These T cell receptor beta chains were read from a single sample in a study of cytomegalovirus exposure and HLA in healthy donors. Assay used: immunoSEQ multiplex PCR; TCRdb lists only in-frame clones, some missing. Among 120,000 or so clones listed, around three quarters were seen once. Sequencing input: PBMCs. The receptors were sampled from a man between 18 and 35 years old in good health and CMV-seronegative. Each CDR3 is given with its conserved first and last residue. Each record gives: V gene, J gene, clone size, D gene, CDR3 protein, CDR3 DNA. The D gene is left open where the match is weak. Clone size is given for some rows only: seen once, a few or many times, or a class if the clone is expanded.

v_call: TRBV19
j_call: TRBJ2-7
clone_size: NA
d_call: TRBD2
cdr3_aa: CASSLTSGVTYEQYF
cdr3_nt: TGTGCCAGTAGTCTCACTAGCGGGGTTACCTACGAGCAGTACTTC

v_call: TRBV5-5
j_call: TRBJ2-2
clone_size: NA
d_call: TRBD2
cdr3_aa: CASSRYSGRRGTGELFF
cdr3_nt: TGTGCCAGCAGCCGCTATAGCGGGAGAAGGGGTACCGGGGAGCTGTTTTTT

v_call: TRBV2
j_call: TRBJ2-4
clone_size: NA
d_call: TRBD2
cdr3_aa: CASTGTNENIQYF
cdr3_nt: TGTGCCAGTACCGGGACTAACGAAAACATTCAGTACTTC

v_call: TRBV28
j_call: TRBJ2-3
clone_size: NA
d_call: TRBD2
cdr3_aa: CASTPIGREWTDTQYF
cdr3_nt: TGTGCCAGCACCCCAATTGGGCGGGAGTGGACAGATACGCAGTATTTT

v_call: TRBV9
j_call: TRBJ2-1
clone_size: NA
d_call: NA
cdr3_aa: CASSVVSARVPYNEQFF
cdr3_nt: TGTGCCAGCAGCGTAGTCTCGGCCAGGGTGCCATACAATGAGCAGTTCTTC

v_call: TRBV7-3
j_call: TRBJ1-2
clone_size: NA
d_call: TRBD1
cdr3_aa: CASSRDRNYGYTF
cdr3_nt: TGTGCCAGCAGCCGGGACAGGAACTATGGCTACACCTTC

v_call: TRBV7-9
j_call: TRBJ2-1
clone_size: NA
d_call: NA
cdr3_aa: CASSLVRAYNEQFF
cdr3_nt: TGTGCCAGCAGCTTAGTTCGCGCCTACAATGAGCAGTTCTTC

v_call: TRBV4-2
j_call: TRBJ2-7
clone_size: NA
d_call: TRBD2
cdr3_aa: CASSQGGGSSYEQYF
cdr3_nt: TGTGCCAGCAGCCAAGGGGGGGGAAGCTCCTACGAGCAGTACTTC

v_call: TRBV5-6
j_call: TRBJ2-1
clone_size: NA
d_call: TRBD2
cdr3_aa: CASSLGHIAGGEQFF
cdr3_nt: TGTGCCAGCAGCTTGGGCCATATAGCGGGGGGTGAGCAGTTCTTC

v_call: TRBV5-5
j_call: TRBJ1-1
clone_size: once
d_call: NA
cdr3_aa: CASSLGRTEAFF
cdr3_nt: TGTGCCAGCAGCTTGGGGAGAACTGAAGCTTTCTTT

v_call: TRBV6-6
j_call: TRBJ2-2
clone_size: NA
d_call: TRBD2
cdr3_aa: CATIGTSGFYTGELFF
cdr3_nt: TGTGCCACCATTGGGACTAGCGGGTTTTACACCGGGGAGCTGTTTTTT

v_call: TRBV10-2
j_call: TRBJ2-2
clone_size: NA
d_call: NA
cdr3_aa: CASTPLYTGELFF
cdr3_nt: TGCGCCAGCACCCCCCTATACACCGGGGAGCTGTTTTTT

v_call: TRBV19
j_call: TRBJ2-2
clone_size: few
d_call: TRBD2
cdr3_aa: CATSGGVRTGELFF
cdr3_nt: TGTGCCACGTCGGGAGGAGTCCGGACCGGGGAGCTGTTTTTT

v_call: TRBV10-2
j_call: TRBJ2-7
clone_size: NA
d_call: TRBD2
cdr3_aa: CASLRPTSSEQYF
cdr3_nt: TGCGCCAGCCTAAGACCGACTAGCTCCGAGCAGTACTTC

v_call: TRBV28
j_call: TRBJ2-6
clone_size: NA
d_call: NA
cdr3_aa: CASCSPRRSGANVLTF
cdr3_nt: TGTGCCAGCTGTTCACCTAGGAGGTCTGGGGCCAACGTCCTGACTTTC